This TCR beta chain was identified in a study of T cell repertoires in cytomegalovirus infection. For the study at large: CMV infection plus the matching HLA type was flagged by public TCR beta signatures. Findings and caveats of the study: HLA-C-restricted CMV clonotypes gave the most frequent clonotype in two of eight donors.

Germline V gene sequence: CDR1 SGHTA, CDR2 FQGNSA. The V segment lost 4 bases and the J segment 8 bases; nucleotides outside the gene matches: 12. This CDR3 is built from 16 residues. TCRdb used MiXCR to reprocess the reads, holding one entry per CDR3 protein. Of some 99,000 distinct CDR3 sequences detected, around 28% appear once; the ten largest clones hold 80% to 90%. This clonotype appeared many times. Its antigen is still unknown. The starting material was CD8+ T cells from cultured PBMCs, obtained from culture after CMV antigen stimulation. V usage is TRBV7-2 and J usage is TRBJ2-1; 9 bases are shared with TRBD2. The receptor was derived from a human donor in good health (CMV status not recorded). Some clones in this sample may be carry-over from other donors' samples. This chain's CDR3 is CASSSDSGGPWYEQFF. The CDR3 bases are TGTGCCAGCAGCTCGGATAGCGGGGGACCTTGGTATGAGCAGTTCTTC.